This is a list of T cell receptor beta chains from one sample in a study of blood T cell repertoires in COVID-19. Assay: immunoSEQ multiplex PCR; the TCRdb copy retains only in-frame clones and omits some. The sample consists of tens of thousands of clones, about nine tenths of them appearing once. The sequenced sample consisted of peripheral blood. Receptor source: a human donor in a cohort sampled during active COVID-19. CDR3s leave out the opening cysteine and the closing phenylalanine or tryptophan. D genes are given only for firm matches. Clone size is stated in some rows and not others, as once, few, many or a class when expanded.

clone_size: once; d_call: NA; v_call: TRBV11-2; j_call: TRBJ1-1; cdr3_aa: ASSLIGNRHTAEAF
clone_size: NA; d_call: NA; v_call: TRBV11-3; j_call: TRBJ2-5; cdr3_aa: ASSLGSGKETQY
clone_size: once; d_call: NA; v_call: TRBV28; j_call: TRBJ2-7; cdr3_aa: ASRLQQGTDEQY
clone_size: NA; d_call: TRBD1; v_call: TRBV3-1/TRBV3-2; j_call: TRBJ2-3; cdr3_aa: ASSQLQGTTDTQY
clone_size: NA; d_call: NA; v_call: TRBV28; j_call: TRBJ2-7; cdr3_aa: ASSLSPRNSYEQY
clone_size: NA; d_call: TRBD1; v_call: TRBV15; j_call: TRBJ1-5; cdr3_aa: ATSKDRVRNQPQH
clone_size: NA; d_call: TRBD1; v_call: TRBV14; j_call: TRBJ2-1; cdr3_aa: ASSRTGTGRINEQF
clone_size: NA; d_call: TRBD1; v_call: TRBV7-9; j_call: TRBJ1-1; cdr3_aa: ASSLSAIYDRARNTEAF
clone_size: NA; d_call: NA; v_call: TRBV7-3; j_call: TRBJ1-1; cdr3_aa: ASSLGRGSSTEAF
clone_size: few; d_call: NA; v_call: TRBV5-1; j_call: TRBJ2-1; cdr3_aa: ASSHGQLNEQF
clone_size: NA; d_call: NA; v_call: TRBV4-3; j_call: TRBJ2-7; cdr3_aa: ASSQAGTNYEQY
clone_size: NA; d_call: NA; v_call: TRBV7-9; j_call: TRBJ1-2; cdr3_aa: ASSSERRGYT
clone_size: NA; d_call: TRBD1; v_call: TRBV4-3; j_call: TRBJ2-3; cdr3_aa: ASSLDRGRTDTQY
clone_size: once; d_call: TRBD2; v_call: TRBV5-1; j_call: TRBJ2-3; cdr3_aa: ASSRIQSGGLSDTQY
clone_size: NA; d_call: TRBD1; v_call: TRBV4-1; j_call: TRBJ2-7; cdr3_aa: ASSEQTGDLYEQY
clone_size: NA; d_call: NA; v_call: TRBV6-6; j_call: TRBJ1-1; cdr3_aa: ASSPTPRVGGQNTEAF
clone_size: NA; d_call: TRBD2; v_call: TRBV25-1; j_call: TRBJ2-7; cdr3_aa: ASASSGQVDEQY
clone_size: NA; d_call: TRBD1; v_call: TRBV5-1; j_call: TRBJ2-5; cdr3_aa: ASNPVQGARETQY
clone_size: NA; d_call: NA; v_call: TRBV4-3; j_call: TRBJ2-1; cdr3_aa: ASSQGIPDEQF
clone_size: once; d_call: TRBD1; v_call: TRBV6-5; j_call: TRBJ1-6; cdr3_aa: ASSYSRGPSPLH
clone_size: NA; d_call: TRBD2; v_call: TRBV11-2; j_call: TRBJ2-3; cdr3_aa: ASSFTAGGADTQY
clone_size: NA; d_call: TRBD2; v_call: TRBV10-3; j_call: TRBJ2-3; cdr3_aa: AISESSGGVGDTQY
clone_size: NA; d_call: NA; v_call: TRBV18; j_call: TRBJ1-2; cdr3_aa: ASSPPGNYGYT
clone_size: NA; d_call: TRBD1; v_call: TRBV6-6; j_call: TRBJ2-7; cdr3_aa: ASSRQGDYEQY
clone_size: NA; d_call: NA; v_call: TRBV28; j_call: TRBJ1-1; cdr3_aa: ASTLGKNTEAF
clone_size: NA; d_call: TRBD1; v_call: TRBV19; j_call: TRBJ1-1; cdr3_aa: ATGGERNTEAF
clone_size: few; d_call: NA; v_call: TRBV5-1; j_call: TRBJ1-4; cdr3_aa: ASSLGQATNEKLF
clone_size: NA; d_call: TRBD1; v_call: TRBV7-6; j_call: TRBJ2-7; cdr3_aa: ASSPYRDRASEQY